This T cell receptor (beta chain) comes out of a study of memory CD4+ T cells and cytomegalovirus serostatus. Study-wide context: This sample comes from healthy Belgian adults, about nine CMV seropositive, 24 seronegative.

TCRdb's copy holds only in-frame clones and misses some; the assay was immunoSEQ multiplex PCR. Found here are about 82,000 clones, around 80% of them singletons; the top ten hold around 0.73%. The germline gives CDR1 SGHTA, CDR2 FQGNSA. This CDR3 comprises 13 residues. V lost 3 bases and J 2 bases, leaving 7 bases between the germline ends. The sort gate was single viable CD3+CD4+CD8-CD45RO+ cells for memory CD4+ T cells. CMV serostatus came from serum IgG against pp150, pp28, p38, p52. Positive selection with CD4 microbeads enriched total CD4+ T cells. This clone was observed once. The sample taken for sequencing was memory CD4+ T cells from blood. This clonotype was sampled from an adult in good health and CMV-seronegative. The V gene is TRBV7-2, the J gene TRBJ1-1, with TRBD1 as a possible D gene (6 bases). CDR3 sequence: CASSLTGNTEAFF. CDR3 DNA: TGTGCCAGCAGCTTGACAGGAAACACTGAAGCTTTCTTT.